The clone carrying this T cell receptor (beta chain) was seen only once. Its target is not known. This table comes from immunoSEQ multiplex PCR, and its TCRdb copy is limited to in-frame clones, with some not included. The sample has about 17,000 clones, around 80% seen once. This sample stems from a study of EBV T-cell therapy then PD-1 blockade in nasopharyngeal carcinoma. Treatment of the sample: AdE1-LMPpoly-expanded autologous EBV-specific T-cell therapy followed by anti-PD-1 nivolumab. V shed 2 bases, J shed 8 bases, and the junction held 1 base outside the gene matches. Germline V gene lookup returns CDR1 SNHLY and CDR2 FYNNEI. The CDR3 extends over 13 amino acids.

V usage is TRBV2 and J usage is TRBJ2-1; 9 bases map to TRBD2. Specimen: CD8+ T cells from blood, collected at day 0 from a patient whose treatment included autologous EBV-specific T cells and nivolumab. The sequence was collected from a middle-aged man with nasopharyngeal carcinoma. The CDR3 nucleotides read TGTGCCAGCAGTGAAAAGCGGGGGGATGAGCAGTTCTTC. Protein product: CASSEKRGDEQFF. Variable domain in full (rest from reference TRBV2 and TRBJ2-1): EPEVTQTPSHQVTQMGQEVILRCVPISNHLYFYWYRQILGQKVEFLVSFYNNEISEKSEIFDDQFSVERPDGSNFTLKIRSTKLEDSAMYFCASSEKRGDEQFFGPGTRLTVL.